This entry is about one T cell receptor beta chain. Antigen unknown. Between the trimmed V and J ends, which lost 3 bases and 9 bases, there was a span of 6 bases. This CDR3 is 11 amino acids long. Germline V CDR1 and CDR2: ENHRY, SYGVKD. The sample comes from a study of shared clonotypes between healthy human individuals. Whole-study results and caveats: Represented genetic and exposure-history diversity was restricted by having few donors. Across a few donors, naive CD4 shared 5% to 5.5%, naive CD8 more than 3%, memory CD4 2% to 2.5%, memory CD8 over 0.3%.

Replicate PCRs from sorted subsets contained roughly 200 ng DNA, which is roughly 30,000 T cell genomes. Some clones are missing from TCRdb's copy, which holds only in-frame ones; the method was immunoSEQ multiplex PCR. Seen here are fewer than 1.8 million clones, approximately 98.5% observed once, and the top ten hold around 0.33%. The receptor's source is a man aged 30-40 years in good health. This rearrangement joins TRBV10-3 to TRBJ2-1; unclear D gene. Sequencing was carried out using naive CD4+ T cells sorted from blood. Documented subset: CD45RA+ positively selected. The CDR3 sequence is CAISDFGEQFF. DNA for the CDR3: TGTGCCATCAGTGATTTCGGTGAGCAGTTCTTC.